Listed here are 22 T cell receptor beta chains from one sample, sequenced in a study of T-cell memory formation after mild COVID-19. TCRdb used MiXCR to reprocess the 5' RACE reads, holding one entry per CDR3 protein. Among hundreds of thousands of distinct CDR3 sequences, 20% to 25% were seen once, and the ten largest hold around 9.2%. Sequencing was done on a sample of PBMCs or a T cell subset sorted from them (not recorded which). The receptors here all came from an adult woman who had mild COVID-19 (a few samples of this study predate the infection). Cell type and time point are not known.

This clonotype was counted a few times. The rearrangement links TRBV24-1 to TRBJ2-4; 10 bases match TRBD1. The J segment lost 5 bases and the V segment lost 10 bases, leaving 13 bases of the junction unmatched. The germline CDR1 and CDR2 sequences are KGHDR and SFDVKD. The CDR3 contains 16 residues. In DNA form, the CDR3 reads TGTGCCACAAAGCAGGGGGGACAGGGGCCCCAAAACATTCAGTACTTC. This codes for CATKQGGQGPQNIQYF.

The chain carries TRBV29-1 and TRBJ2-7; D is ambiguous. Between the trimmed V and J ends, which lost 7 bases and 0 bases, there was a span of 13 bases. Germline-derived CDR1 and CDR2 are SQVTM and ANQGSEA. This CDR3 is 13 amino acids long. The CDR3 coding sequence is TGCAGCGCCTCCCTGCCGGGCTCCTACGAGCAGTACTTC. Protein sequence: CSASLPGSYEQYF.

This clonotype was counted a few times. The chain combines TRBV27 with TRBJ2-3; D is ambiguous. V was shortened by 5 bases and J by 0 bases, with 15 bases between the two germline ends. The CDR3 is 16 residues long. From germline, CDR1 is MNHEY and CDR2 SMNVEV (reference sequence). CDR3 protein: CASSPQSQISTDTQYF. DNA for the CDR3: TGTGCCAGCAGTCCCCAATCCCAGATTAGCACAGATACGCAGTATTTT.

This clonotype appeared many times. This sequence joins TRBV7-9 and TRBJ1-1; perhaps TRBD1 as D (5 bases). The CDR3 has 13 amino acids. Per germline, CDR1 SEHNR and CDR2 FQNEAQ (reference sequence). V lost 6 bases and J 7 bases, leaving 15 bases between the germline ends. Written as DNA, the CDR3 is TGTGCCAGCAGGGAAGGGGAAAGGGGTGAAGCTTTCTTT. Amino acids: CASREGERGEAFF.

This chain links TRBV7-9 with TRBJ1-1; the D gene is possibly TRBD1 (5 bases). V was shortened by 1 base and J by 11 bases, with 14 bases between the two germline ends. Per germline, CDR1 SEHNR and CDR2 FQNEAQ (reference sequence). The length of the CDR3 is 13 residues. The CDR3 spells CASSLEGRVRAFF. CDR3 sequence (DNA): TGTGCCAGCAGCTTAGAGGGCAGGGTCCGGGCTTTCTTT. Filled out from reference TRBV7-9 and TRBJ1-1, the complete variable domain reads DTGVSQNPRHKITKRGQNVTFRCDPISEHNRLYWYRQTLGQGPEFLTYFQNEAQLEKSRLLSDRFSAERPKGSFSTLEIQRTEQGDSAMYLCASSLEGRVRAFFGQGTRLTVV.

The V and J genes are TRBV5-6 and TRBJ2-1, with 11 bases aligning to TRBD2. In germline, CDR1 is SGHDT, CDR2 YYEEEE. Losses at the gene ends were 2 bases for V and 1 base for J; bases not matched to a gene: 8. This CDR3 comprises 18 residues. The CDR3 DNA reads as TGTGCCAGCAGCTTTAAACGGCTAGCGGGGGGATCCTACAATGAGCAGTTCTTC. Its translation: CASSFKRLAGGSYNEQFF.

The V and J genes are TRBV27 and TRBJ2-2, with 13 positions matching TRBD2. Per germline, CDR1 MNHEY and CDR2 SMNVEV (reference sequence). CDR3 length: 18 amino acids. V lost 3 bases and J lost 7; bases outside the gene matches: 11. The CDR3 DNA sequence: TGTGCCAGCAGTTTCAGCCAACTAGCGGGGGGGCCTGTCGGGGAGCTGTTTTTT. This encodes CASSFSQLAGGPVGELFF.

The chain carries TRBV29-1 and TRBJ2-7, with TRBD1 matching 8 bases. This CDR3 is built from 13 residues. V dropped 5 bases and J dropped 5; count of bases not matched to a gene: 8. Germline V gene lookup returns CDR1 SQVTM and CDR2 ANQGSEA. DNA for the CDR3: TGCAGCGTTCGTCGACAGGGGTCCCACGAGCAGTACTTC. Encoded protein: CSVRRQGSHEQYF.

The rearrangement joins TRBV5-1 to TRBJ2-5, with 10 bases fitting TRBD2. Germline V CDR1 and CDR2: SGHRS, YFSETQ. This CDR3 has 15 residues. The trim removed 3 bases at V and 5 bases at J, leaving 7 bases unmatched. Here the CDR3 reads CASSSQLAGKETQYF. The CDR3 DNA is TGCGCCAGCAGCTCCCAACTAGCGGGGAAGGAGACCCAGTACTTC.

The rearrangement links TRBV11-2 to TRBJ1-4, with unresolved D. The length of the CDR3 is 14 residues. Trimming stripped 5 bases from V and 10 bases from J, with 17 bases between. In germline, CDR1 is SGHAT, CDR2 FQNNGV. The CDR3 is CASSEGGAVGKLFF. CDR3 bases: TGTGCCAGCAGCGAGGGAGGCGCGGTCGGAAAACTGTTTTTT. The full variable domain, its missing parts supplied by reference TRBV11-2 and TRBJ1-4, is EAGVAQSPRYKIIEKRQSVAFWCNPISGHATLYWYQQILGQGPKLLIQFQNNGVVDDSQLPKDRFSAERLKGVDSTLKIQPAKLEDSAVYLCASSEGGAVGKLFFGSGTQLSVL.

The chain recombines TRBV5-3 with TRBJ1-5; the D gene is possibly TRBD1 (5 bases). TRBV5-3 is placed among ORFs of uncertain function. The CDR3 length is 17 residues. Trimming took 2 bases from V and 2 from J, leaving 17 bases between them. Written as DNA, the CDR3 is TGTGCCAGAAGCTTTCGGAATTGGGGGAATTGCAATCAGCCCCAGCATTTT. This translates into CARSFRNWGNCNQPQHF.

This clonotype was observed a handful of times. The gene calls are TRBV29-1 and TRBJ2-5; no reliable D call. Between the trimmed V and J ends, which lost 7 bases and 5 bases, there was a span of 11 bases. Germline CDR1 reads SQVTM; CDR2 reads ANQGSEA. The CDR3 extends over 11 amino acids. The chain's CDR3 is CSASLGETQYF. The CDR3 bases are TGCAGCGCTTCTCTGGGGGAGACCCAGTACTTC.

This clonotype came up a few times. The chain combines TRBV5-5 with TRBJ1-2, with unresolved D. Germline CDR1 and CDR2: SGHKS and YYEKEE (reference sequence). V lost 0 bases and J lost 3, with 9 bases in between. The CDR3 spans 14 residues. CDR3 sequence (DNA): TGTGCCAGCAGCTTGGGCACCGAGGACTATGGCTACACCTTC. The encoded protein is CASSLGTEDYGYTF.

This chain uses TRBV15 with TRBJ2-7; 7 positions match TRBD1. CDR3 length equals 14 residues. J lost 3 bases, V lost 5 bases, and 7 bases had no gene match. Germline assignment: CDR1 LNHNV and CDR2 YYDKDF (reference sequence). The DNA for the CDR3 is TGTGCCACCAGCCCCCGAGGGGACAGCTACGAGCAGTACTTC. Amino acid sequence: CATSPRGDSYEQYF.

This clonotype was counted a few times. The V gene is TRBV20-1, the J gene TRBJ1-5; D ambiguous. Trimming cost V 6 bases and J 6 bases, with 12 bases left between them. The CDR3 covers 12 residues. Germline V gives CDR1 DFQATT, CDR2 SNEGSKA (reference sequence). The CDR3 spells CSAGRTAQPQHF. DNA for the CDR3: TGCAGTGCCGGGCGAACAGCTCAGCCCCAGCATTTT.

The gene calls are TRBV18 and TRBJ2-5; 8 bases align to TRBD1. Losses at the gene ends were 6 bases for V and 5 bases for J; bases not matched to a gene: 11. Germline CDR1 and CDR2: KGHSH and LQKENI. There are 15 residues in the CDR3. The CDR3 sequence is CASSTGTGLGETQYF. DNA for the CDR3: TGTGCCAGCTCTACTGGGACAGGCCTCGGGGAGACCCAGTACTTC. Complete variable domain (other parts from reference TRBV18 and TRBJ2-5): NAGVMQNPRHLVRRRGQEARLRCSPMKGHSHVYWYRQLPEEGLKFMVYLQKENIIDESGMPKERFSAEFPKEGPSILRIQQVVRGDSAAYFCASSTGTGLGETQYFGPGTRLLVL.

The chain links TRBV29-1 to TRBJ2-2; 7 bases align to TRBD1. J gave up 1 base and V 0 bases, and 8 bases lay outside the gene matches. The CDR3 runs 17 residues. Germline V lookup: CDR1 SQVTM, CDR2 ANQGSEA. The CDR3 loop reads CSVEDPETGLNTGELFF. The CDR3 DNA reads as TGCAGCGTTGAAGATCCGGAGACAGGGCTGAACACCGGGGAGCTGTTTTTT.

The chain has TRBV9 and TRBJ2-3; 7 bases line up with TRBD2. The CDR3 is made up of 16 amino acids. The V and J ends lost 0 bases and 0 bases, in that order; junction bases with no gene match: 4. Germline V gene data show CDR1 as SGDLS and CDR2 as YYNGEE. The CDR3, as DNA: TGTGCCAGCAGCGTAGTGCCTAGCGGCAGCACAGATACGCAGTATTTT. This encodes CASSVVPSGSTDTQYF.

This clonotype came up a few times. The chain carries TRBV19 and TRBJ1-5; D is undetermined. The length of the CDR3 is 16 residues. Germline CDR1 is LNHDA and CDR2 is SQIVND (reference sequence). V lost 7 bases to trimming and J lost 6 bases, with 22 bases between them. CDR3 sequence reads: CASKGPGKSAGQPQHF. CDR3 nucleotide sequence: TGTGCCAGTAAGGGCCCGGGGAAGAGTGCAGGTCAGCCCCAGCATTTT.

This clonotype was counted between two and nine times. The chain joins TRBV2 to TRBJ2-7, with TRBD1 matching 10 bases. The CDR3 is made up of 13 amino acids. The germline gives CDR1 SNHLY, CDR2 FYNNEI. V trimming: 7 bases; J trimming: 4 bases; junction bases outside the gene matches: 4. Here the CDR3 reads CASKRDRGYEQYF. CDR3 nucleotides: TGTGCCAGCAAACGGGACAGGGGTTACGAGCAGTACTTC.

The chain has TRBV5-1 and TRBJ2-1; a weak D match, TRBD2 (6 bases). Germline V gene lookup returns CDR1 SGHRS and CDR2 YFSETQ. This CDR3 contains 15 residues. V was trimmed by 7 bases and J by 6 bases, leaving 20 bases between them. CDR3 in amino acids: CASPLGGAGINEQFF. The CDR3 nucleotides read TGCGCCAGCCCCTTGGGGGGAGCGGGTATCAATGAGCAGTTCTTC. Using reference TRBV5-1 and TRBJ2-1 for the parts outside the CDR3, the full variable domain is KAGVTQTPRYLIKTRGQQVTLSCSPISGHRSVSWYQQTPGQGLQFLFEYFSETQRNKGNFPGRFSGRQFSNSRSEMNVSTLELGDSALYLCASPLGGAGINEQFFGPGTRLTVL.

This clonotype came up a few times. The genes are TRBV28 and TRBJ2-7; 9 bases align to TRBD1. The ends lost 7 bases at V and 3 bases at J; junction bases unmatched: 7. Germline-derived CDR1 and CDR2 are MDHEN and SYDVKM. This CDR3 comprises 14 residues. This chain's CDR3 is CASTPGQGGYEQYF. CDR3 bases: TGTGCCAGCACCCCGGGACAGGGAGGCTACGAGCAGTACTTC.